This T cell receptor beta chain appears in the sequencing data of a study of control samples from healthy donors and cancer patients. Repertoires were generated with immunoSEQ multiplex PCR, while TCRdb's copy carries only in-frame clones and drops some. The sample yields 100,000 or so clones, around 88% seen once. With 4 bases removed from V and 3 bases from J, the gap between germline ends came to 4 bases. The germline gives CDR1 MNHNY, CDR2 SVGAGI (reference sequence). This CDR3 region has 11 residues. The sequence came from a man aged 25-45 years in good health. The sample was blood. The chain combines TRBV6-6 with TRBJ2-7; D not resolved. CDR3 nucleotide sequence: TGTGCCAGCAGTTCTAACTACGAGCAGTACTTC. As protein: CASSSNYEQYF.